One sample yielded the 19 T cell receptor beta chains listed below, sequenced in a study of identical twins. MiXCR, applied by TCRdb to the 5' RACE reads, yields one record per CDR3 protein. The data show around 1.7 million distinct CDR3 sequences, around a third seen once. The sample taken for sequencing was cord blood. The receptors were sampled from a newborn girl in good health.

This clonotype appeared a few times. The V gene is TRBV15, the J gene TRBJ2-7, with 7 bases lining up with TRBD1. Germline-derived CDR1 and CDR2 are LNHNV and YYDKDF (reference sequence). Germline trimming cut 5 bases from V and 0 bases from J; bases unmatched to any gene: 4. The CDR3 has 14 amino acids. This CDR3 is CATSVTGDSYEQYF. In DNA form, the CDR3 reads TGTGCCACCAGCGTAACAGGGGACTCCTACGAGCAGTACTTC.

The gene calls are TRBV28 and TRBJ1-5, with a weak D call TRBD1 (5 bases). The CDR3 is 14 residues long. From germline, CDR1 is MDHEN and CDR2 SYDVKM. V was cut by 4 bases and J by 7 bases, with 14 bases left in between. The chain's CDR3 is CASSSPGLQQPQHF. The CDR3, as DNA: TGTGCCAGCAGTTCCCCGGGACTCCAACAGCCCCAGCATTTT.

The rearrangement joins TRBV6-1 to TRBJ1-2; D remains unclear. The CDR3 consists of 15 residues. V lost 9 bases and J lost 4, with 21 bases in between. Per the germline V gene, CDR1 is MNHNS and CDR2 is SASEGT. This chain's CDR3 is CASLPTDLRSYGYTF. CDR3 DNA: TGTGCCAGTTTACCGACGGACCTCCGCTCCTATGGCTACACCTTC.

This clonotype was picked up a small number of times. This chain links TRBV10-3 with TRBJ1-2, with TRBD1 as a possible D gene (6 bases). The CDR3 has 16 amino acids. V lost 0 bases to trimming and J lost 7 bases, with 18 bases between them. Germline assignment: CDR1 ENHRY and CDR2 SYGVKD. DNA for the CDR3: TGTGCCATCAGTGAGTCGCTGGGACACCCATCGGGTGGCTACACCTTC. This gives the protein CAISESLGHPSGGYTF.

This sequence joins TRBV20-1 and TRBJ2-7; 9 positions agree with TRBD1. Germline V gives CDR1 DFQATT, CDR2 SNEGSKA (reference sequence). The CDR3 contains 14 residues. Trimming took 5 bases from V and 3 from J; bases not matched to a gene: 8. The CDR3 spells CSAHHSTGGYEQYF. Written as DNA, the CDR3 is TGCAGTGCTCACCACTCGACAGGGGGCTACGAGCAGTACTTC.

This clonotype was counted only a few times. The chain combines TRBV14 with TRBJ2-3; D is unclear. Trimming took 0 bases from V and 4 from J, leaving 20 bases between them. The CDR3 runs to 18 residues. Germline CDR1 SGHDN, CDR2 FVKESK. CDR3 coding DNA: TGTGCCAGCAGCCAAGATAGGCTTGGTATGAGTTGGTCAGATACGCAGTATTTT. This gives the protein CASSQDRLGMSWSDTQYF. The variable domain in full, completed from reference TRBV14 and TRBJ2-3, reads EAGVTQFPSHSVIEKGQTVTLRCDPISGHDNLYWYRRVMGKEIKFLLHFVKESKQDESGMPNNRFLAERTGGTYSTLKVQPAELEDSGVYFCASSQDRLGMSWSDTQYFGPGTRLTVL.

Points on this clonotype: The junction and the germline gene differ at one end; a read error may be behind it. The rearrangement uses TRBV15 and TRBJ2-1; 8 nucleotides line up with TRBD2. CDR3 length: 14 amino acids. Germline V gives CDR1 LNHNV, CDR2 YYDKDF (reference sequence). The CDR3 here is CATGRGTRDNEQFF. In DNA form, the CDR3 reads TGTGCCACCGGCAGAGGGACTAGAGACAATGAGCAGTTCTTC.

The sample holds a few counts of this clonotype. V and J are TRBV11-1 and TRBJ2-7; possible D gene TRBD2, 7 bases. Trimming shortened V by 4 bases and J by 3 bases, and 19 bases separated the two germline ends. Germline V gene sequence: CDR1 SGHAT, CDR2 FQDESV (reference sequence). The CDR3 contains 16 residues. The CDR3 DNA follows: TGTGCCAGCAGCTATTCGCGGGGGCCTATCGACTACGAGCAGTACTTC. This encodes CASSYSRGPIDYEQYF.

V usage is TRBV28 and J usage is TRBJ2-7, with 8 bases that match TRBD1. Germline trimming cut 3 bases from V and 0 bases from J; bases unmatched to any gene: 7. This CDR3 region has 16 residues. Germline CDR1 and CDR2: MDHEN and SYDVKM. This CDR3 is CASSLYGTGGSYEQYF. The CDR3 region has the DNA TGTGCCAGCAGTTTGTACGGGACAGGAGGCTCCTACGAGCAGTACTTC.

Comments on this clonotype: A junction end diverges from the germline sequence, so it may reflect a read error. This chain connects TRBV4-2 to TRBJ1-6; D is unresolved. In germline, CDR1 is LGHNA, CDR2 YNFKEQ. CDR3 length: 18 residues. The CDR3 loop is CASSQDLGGYSCNSPLHF. CDR3 in DNA: TGTGCCAGCAGCCAAGATCTAGGCGGGTACTCCTGTAATTCACCCCTCCACTTT.

This clonotype showed up just a few times. The CDR3 loop is CASSLGGGALYNEQFF. The CDR3 DNA follows: TGTGCCAGCAGCTTAGGTGGCGGAGCCCTCTACAATGAGCAGTTCTTC. The chain employs TRBV7-9 and TRBJ2-1; D unresolved. The CDR3 sequence is 16 residues long. The V gene lost 1 base and the J gene lost 3 bases, with 13 bases spanning the gap. CDR1 and CDR2 (germline): SEHNR, FQNEAQ (reference sequence).

The chain has TRBV2 and TRBJ2-7; 8 positions match TRBD1. CDR1 is SNHLY, CDR2 FYNNEI, per germline. The CDR3 is 13 residues long. The J segment lost 2 bases and the V segment lost 8 bases, leaving 5 bases of the junction unmatched. Here the CDR3 reads CASQGTGPYEQYF. The CDR3 coding sequence is TGTGCCAGCCAAGGGACAGGTCCCTACGAGCAGTACTTC.

The chain combines TRBV29-1 with TRBJ2-1, with 9 nucleotides matching TRBD1. The DNA end is a closer match to TRBJ2-7, so the J assignment may be wrong. The CDR3 totals 15 residues. The V gene's germline CDR1 is SQVTM and CDR2 ANQGSEA. The CDR3, as DNA: TGCAGCGTTGGAGGGGGACAGGGCCACTACAATGAGCAGTACTTC. This encodes CSVGGGQGHYNEQYF.

The rearrangement links TRBV7-9 to TRBJ2-1, with 9 bases matching TRBD1. With V trimmed by 3 bases and J by 12 bases, 6 bases remained unmatched. There are 13 residues in the CDR3. The germline gives CDR1 SEHNR, CDR2 FQNEAQ (reference sequence). The CDR3 reads CASSLYSGQGQFF. CDR3 DNA sequence: TGTGCCAGCAGCTTGTATTCGGGACAGGGGCAGTTCTTC.

This chain uses TRBV11-2 with TRBJ2-5; D not resolved. CDR1 is SGHAT and CDR2 is FQNNGV in the germline V gene. The CDR3 has 17 residues. V was trimmed by 2 bases and J by 2 bases, leaving 18 bases between them. The DNA of the CDR3 is TGTGCCAGCAGCTTACTATTTGGTGGACGGCTACAAGAGACCCAGTACTTC. Its translation is CASSLLFGGRLQETQYF.

The genes are TRBV10-3 and TRBJ2-1; 9 bases match TRBD2. Germline V lookup: CDR1 ENHRY, CDR2 SYGVKD. This CDR3 comprises 13 residues. With 9 bases clipped from V and 8 bases from J, the junction kept 8 bases outside the gene matches. CDR3 nucleotide sequence: TGTGCCATAGCTTATAGCGGGAGCGATGAGCAGTTCTTC. This sequence encodes CAIAYSGSDEQFF.

Turning to this clonotype: A much larger clone differs by one base, so this may be a read error. The rearrangement joins TRBV7-9 to TRBJ1-4, with a tentative D call TRBD1 (5 bases). The CDR3 covers 15 residues. CDR1 is SEHNR and CDR2 is FQNEAQ in the germline V gene (reference sequence). The V and J ends lost 0 bases and 4 bases respectively, with 9 bases between them. CDR3 loop: CASSLAPGLNEKLFF. The CDR3 coding sequence is TGTGCCAGCAGCTTAGCTCCGGGACTTAATGAAAAACTGTTTTTT.

The gene calls are TRBV5-5 and TRBJ1-5; D is possibly TRBD1 (5 bases). Germline CDR1 is SGHKS and CDR2 is YYEKEE (reference sequence). This CDR3 has 18 residues. Trimming took off 4 bases at V and 0 bases at J, with 20 bases between the two ends. This CDR3 is CASSKDQGWGYSNQPQHF. DNA for the CDR3: TGTGCCAGCAGCAAAGACCAGGGTTGGGGATATAGCAATCAGCCCCAGCATTTT.

This chain joins TRBV6-6 and TRBJ2-7, with 7 bases fitting TRBD2. The J segment lost 0 bases and the V segment lost 8 bases, leaving 13 bases of the junction unmatched. The CDR3 is 16 amino acids. Germline V gene sequence: CDR1 MNHNY, CDR2 SVGAGI (reference sequence). The CDR3, as DNA: TGTGCCAGCCGGGTGGGAGGGCCCGATTTCTCCTACGAGCAGTACTTC. Residues: CASRVGGPDFSYEQYF.